The entry that follows covers one T cell receptor (beta chain) sequence. No antigen is known for it. This sample is part of a study of siplizumab effects on memory and regulatory T cells. Study observations and caveats: The study found that siplizumab significantly reduced alloreactive sequences traceable to unstimulated CD4+ memory cells.

About 10^5 TCR templates per sample were sequenced. Repertoires were generated with immunoSEQ multiplex PCR, while TCRdb's copy carries only in-frame clones and drops some. Altogether 70,000 to 100,000 clones are present, 95% to 97% being singletons, with the ten largest covering around 0.03%. The study took three donor pairs, and their unstimulated naive, memory, effector memory and TEMRA subsets were sequenced. The source of this sequence is a human donor in good health. Sequencing input: naive CD4+ T cells sorted from blood.

As DNA, the CDR3 is TGTGCCAGCAGCTTACGTCCCACTAGCGGCCAAGAGACCCAGTACTTC. This encodes CASSLRPTSGQETQYF. V usage is TRBV7-9 and J usage is TRBJ2-5; TRBD2 aligns across 8 bases. The V segment lost 2 bases and the J segment 1 base; nucleotides outside the gene matches: 6. The CDR3 has 16 residues. Germline assignment: CDR1 SEHNR and CDR2 FQNEAQ (reference sequence).